A single sample is the source of the 14 T cell receptor beta chains below, sequenced in a study of cytomegalovirus exposure and HLA in healthy donors. Primers for the PCR totalled 60 Vbeta and 13 Jbeta. The method was immunoSEQ multiplex PCR; TCRdb's version includes in-frame clones alone and lacks a portion of them. Of 150,000 to 200,000 clones listed, approximately 80% were seen once; the top ten hold nearly 6.5%. The specimen was PBMCs. The receptors stem from a man aged 45-65 years in good health and CMV-seropositive.

The V gene is TRBV19, the J gene TRBJ2-4; possibly TRBD1 for D (6 bases). The CDR3 is 15 amino acids. The germline CDR1 and CDR2 sequences are LNHDA and SQIVND (reference sequence). Deletions cut 6 bases from V and 1 base from J, with 13 bases between. CDR3 DNA sequence: TGTGCCAGTAGATCAGGGGAGTTGGCCAAAAACATTCAGTACTTC. Translating it yields CASRSGELAKNIQYF.

This clone was seen only once. V and J are TRBV25-1 and TRBJ1-1; D remains ambiguous. V dropped 1 base and J dropped 6 bases, with 9 bases sitting between them. The CDR3 totals 13 residues. In germline, CDR1 is MGHDK, CDR2 SYGVNS. The CDR3 bases are TGTGCCAGCAGTGAATCCCGAGAATCTGAAGCTTTCTTT. Its protein product is CASSESRESEAFF.

The gene calls are TRBV6-4 and TRBJ1-2; TRBD1 matches 7 bases. The CDR3 is 15 amino acids. V trimming: 7 bases; J trimming: 4 bases; junction bases outside the gene matches: 12. Germline-derived CDR1 and CDR2 are MRHNA and SNTAGT. CDR3 in amino acids: CASTPTGDKGYGYTF. In DNA form, the CDR3 reads TGTGCCAGCACTCCTACAGGGGATAAGGGCTATGGCTACACCTTC.

This clone was seen a single time. The J gene is TRBJ2-3, the V gene TRBV9, with TRBD2 matching over 7 bases. This CDR3 contains 13 residues. Per germline, CDR1 SGDLS and CDR2 YYNGEE. V lost 2 bases to trimming and J lost 4 bases; unmatched junction nucleotides: 1. CDR3 bases: TGTGCCAGCAGCGTCGCGGGGGCAGATACGCAGTATTTT. Translated: CASSVAGADTQYF.

The chain employs TRBV11-2 and TRBJ2-6; 7 positions match TRBD1. J gave up 0 bases and V 5 bases, and 10 bases lay outside the gene matches. The CDR3 contains 18 residues. Germline V gene lookup returns CDR1 SGHAT and CDR2 FQNNGV. CDR3 coding DNA: TGTGCCAGCAGCCCCCGGACAGGTGGGCCCTCTGGGGCCAACGTCCTGACTTTC. It specifies CASSPRTGGPSGANVLTF.

The chain joins TRBV7-3 to TRBJ2-1; 7 nucleotides align to TRBD1. CDR1 and CDR2 (germline): SGHTA, FQGTGA. This CDR3 region has 14 residues. The V segment lost 5 bases and the J segment 3 bases; nucleotides outside the gene matches: 4. The CDR3 is CASSPRDSYNEQFF. The CDR3 bases are TGTGCCAGCAGCCCCCGGGACAGCTACAATGAGCAGTTCTTC.

The chain carries TRBV11-2 and TRBJ2-7, with 8 bases fitting TRBD1. Germline values: CDR1 SGHAT, CDR2 FQNNGV. J lost 0 bases, V lost 11 bases, and 9 bases had no gene match. The CDR3 is 14 residues long. The CDR3 sequence is CAGEWTGISYEQYV. CDR3 DNA: TGTGCCGGCGAATGGACAGGGATCTCCTACGAGCAGTACGTC.

The chain carries TRBV7-6 and TRBJ2-3, with D possibly TRBD2 on 6 matching bases. The length of the CDR3 is 16 residues. V lost 3 bases and J lost 0, with 13 bases in between. Germline V gives CDR1 SGHVS, CDR2 FNYEAQ. The DNA for the CDR3 is TGTGCCAGCAGCTTGGGAGGCGGGTCTAGCACAGATACGCAGTATTTT. It codes for CASSLGGGSSTDTQYF.

CDR3 protein: CATSRTANTEAFF. In DNA form, the CDR3 reads TGTGCCACCAGCAGGACAGCGAACACTGAAGCTTTCTTT. This chain uses TRBV15 with TRBJ1-1; perhaps TRBD1 as D (5 bases). The germline V gene encodes CDR1 LNHNV and CDR2 YYDKDF (reference sequence). The CDR3 is 13 residues long. V was cut by 3 bases and J by 1 base, with 6 bases left in between.

The chain uses TRBV27 and TRBJ2-1, with 9 bases lining up with TRBD2. The germline V gene encodes CDR1 MNHEY and CDR2 SMNVEV (reference sequence). The junction had 5 bases not matched to a gene; V was cut back by 6 bases and J by 5 bases. The CDR3 consists of 14 residues. CDR3 region: CASSMGLADNEQFF. In DNA, the CDR3 is TGTGCCAGCAGCATGGGACTAGCCGACAATGAGCAGTTCTTC.

V is TRBV19 and J is TRBJ2-5; 7 bases line up with TRBD2. CDR1 and CDR2 from the germline V gene are LNHDA and SQIVND (reference sequence). CDR3 length: 15 amino acids. V lost 1 base and J lost 1; bases outside the gene matches: 3. The CDR3 sequence is CASSIAGGTQETQYF. The CDR3 coding sequence is TGTGCCAGTAGTATAGCGGGGGGTACCCAAGAGACCCAGTACTTC.

In regard to this clone: Other nucleotide sequences from this sample produce the same CDR3. The chain combines TRBV5-1 with TRBJ1-2, with no clear D. Deletions cut 0 bases from V and 6 bases from J, with 9 bases between. The CDR3 totals 13 residues. The germline gives CDR1 SGHRS, CDR2 YFSETQ. The CDR3 spells CASSLAVPDGYTF. The CDR3 DNA follows: TGCGCCAGCAGCTTGGCCGTTCCGGATGGCTACACCTTC.

This chain links TRBV6-6 with TRBJ2-3; TRBD1 is a possible D gene (6 bases). The germline V gene has CDR1 MNHNY and CDR2 SVGAGI (reference sequence). CDR3 length: 15 residues. The V end lost 6 bases, the J end lost 2 bases, and 15 bases lay between the germline ends. The CDR3, as DNA: TGTGCCAGCAGCCTCGGGACAAGTCTCACAGATACGCAGTATTTT. Translating it yields CASSLGTSLTDTQYF.

This chain uses TRBV6-1 with TRBJ1-6, with D unclear. This CDR3 has 15 residues. Germline CDR1 MNHNS, CDR2 SASEGT. With 4 bases removed from V and 7 bases from J, the gap between germline ends came to 14 bases. CDR3 DNA sequence: TGTGCCAGCAGTGGGGCAGCTTCTTGGAATTCACCCCTCCACTTT. As protein: CASSGAASWNSPLHF.